This T cell receptor (beta chain) was sequenced during a study of chemoradiotherapy in HPV16-positive cancers. Study-wide context: Functional T-cell assays on two HPV16-positive patients' cells defined candidate HPV-specific clones and common TCR motifs.

Over chemoradiotherapy, repertoires were sampled more than once. Using immunoSEQ multiplex PCR, the repertoire was profiled, and TCRdb retains in-frame clones only, with some absent. Here the sample spans fewer than 16,000 clones, approximately 80% being singletons. This TCR was recovered from a human donor with HPV-associated anogenital cancer. The biological material was taken from a patient who underwent chemoradiotherapy.

DNA for the CDR3: TGTGCCAGCAGCCGGACAGGGAGTGAGACAGATACGCAGTATTTT. The encoded protein is CASSRTGSETDTQYF. The rearrangement links TRBV13 to TRBJ2-3, with 8 bases identical to TRBD1. Germline-derived CDR1 and CDR2 are PRHDT and FYEKMQ (reference sequence). V trimming: 5 bases; J trimming: 3 bases; junction bases outside the gene matches: 7. The CDR3 spans 15 residues.